Shown below are 17 T cell receptor beta chains from a single sample sequenced in a study of long-term antiretroviral therapy in people with HIV. The immunoSEQ assay was v3.0, run at survey level. The repertoire was sequenced with immunoSEQ multiplex PCR; TCRdb's copy has only in-frame clones and lacks some. This table has more than 15,000 clones, over 75% appearing once. This specimen consisted of unsorted PBMCs, obtained 0.3 years after starting antiretroviral therapy. These receptors came from a man aged 55-75 years with HIV.

The genes are TRBV5-1 and TRBJ2-5; 7 bases agree with TRBD2. Per the germline V gene, CDR1 is SGHRS and CDR2 is YFSETQ. With 0 bases clipped from V and 5 bases from J, the junction kept 10 bases outside the gene matches. The CDR3 runs to 16 residues. The chain's CDR3 is CASSLAVQGSGETQYF. The CDR3 DNA sequence: TGCGCCAGCAGCTTGGCCGTGCAGGGTAGCGGGGAGACCCAGTACTTC.

This clone was seen a few times. V usage is TRBV5-5 and J usage is TRBJ2-7; 7 bases match TRBD1. The CDR3 totals 15 residues. The junction had 7 bases not matched to a gene; V was cut back by 4 bases and J by 0 bases. From germline, CDR1 is SGHKS and CDR2 YYEKEE (reference sequence). CDR3 DNA sequence: TGTGCCAGCAGCAAACGGACAGGTACCTCCTACGAGCAGTACTTC. The encoded protein is CASSKRTGTSYEQYF.

The chain links TRBV4-3 to TRBJ2-3, with 7 positions matching TRBD2. Germline loops: CDR1 LGHNA, CDR2 YSLEER. CDR3 length: 17 residues. V lost 1 base to trimming and J lost 2 bases; unmatched junction nucleotides: 9. The CDR3 nucleotides read TGCGCCAGCAGCCAAGGCGAGATAGCGGGCTCCACAGATACGCAGTATTTT. Encoded protein: CASSQGEIAGSTDTQYF.

The chain uses TRBV6-6 and TRBJ1-3, with D perhaps TRBD1 (5 bases). Germline V gives CDR1 MNHNY, CDR2 SVGAGI (reference sequence). This CDR3 is built from 14 residues. Trimming removed 5 bases from V and 1 base from J, with 9 bases in between. The CDR3 reads CASSKTVSGNTIYF. Here the CDR3 DNA reads TGTGCCAGCAGTAAGACAGTGTCTGGAAACACCATATATTTT.

J is TRBJ1-6 and V is TRBV5-5; no firm D call. CDR1 and CDR2 from the germline V gene are SGHKS and YYEKEE (reference sequence). V was pared by 5 bases and J by 9 bases, with 21 bases between. The CDR3 runs to 16 residues. CDR3 bases: TGTGCCAGCAGTCACGACGGGAGCACCCTCATTTCACCCCTCCACTTT. Its translation is CASSHDGSTLISPLHF.

The V call is TRBV5-8, the J call TRBJ2-7, with D hard to call. CDR3 length equals 15 residues. V lost 4 bases and J lost 0, with 14 bases in between. The germline V gene has CDR1 SGHTS and CDR2 YDEGEE. The CDR3 bases are TGTGCCAGCAGCCCTCGAGGAGCCTACTCCTACGAGCAGTACTTC. Its protein is CASSPRGAYSYEQYF. The variable domain in full, completed from reference TRBV5-8 and TRBJ2-7, reads EAGVTQSPTHLIKTRGQQATLRCSPISGHTSVYWYQQALGLGLQFLLWYDEGEERNRGNFPPRFSGRQFPNYSSELNVNALELEDSALYLCASSPRGAYSYEQYFGPGTRLTVT.

J is TRBJ1-6 and V is TRBV9, with D uncertain. The CDR3 sequence is 14 residues long. Per the germline V gene, CDR1 is SGDLS and CDR2 is YYNGEE. Between the trimmed V and J ends, which lost 2 bases and 8 bases, there was a span of 11 bases. The CDR3 coding sequence is TGTGCCAGCAGCGTGGCCCGGGGAGATTCACCCCTCCACTTT. Protein: CASSVARGDSPLHF.

The chain uses TRBV6-1 and TRBJ2-4, with 10 bases matching TRBD2. The germline gives CDR1 MNHNS, CDR2 SASEGT. V trimming: 7 bases; J trimming: 6 bases; junction bases outside the gene matches: 9. The CDR3 has 15 amino acids. This CDR3 is CASNRNIAGGNIQYF. The CDR3 DNA reads TGTGCCAGCAATCGTAATATAGCGGGAGGAAACATTCAGTACTTC.

This chain links TRBV9 with TRBJ2-3, with D possibly being TRBD2 (7 bases). Deletions cut 4 bases from V and 2 bases from J, with 14 bases between. There are 15 residues in the CDR3. The germline CDR1 and CDR2 sequences are SGDLS and YYNGEE. The CDR3 coding sequence is TGTGCCAGCAGCTCAGACGGGGGGCACACAGATACGCAGTATTTT. Translated: CASSSDGGHTDTQYF. Full variable domain (missing parts from reference TRBV9 and TRBJ2-3): DSGVTQTPKHLITATGQRVTLRCSPRSGDLSVYWYQQSLDQGLQFLIQYYNGEERAKGNILERFSAQQFPDLHSELNLSSLELGDSALYFCASSSDGGHTDTQYFGPGTRLTVL.

The CDR3 DNA is TGTGCCAGCAGCTTAGCATGGGGGGCGGAGACCCAGTACTTC. As protein: CASSLAWGAETQYF. V and J are TRBV7-8 and TRBJ2-5; D may correspond to TRBD1 or TRBD2 (6 bases each). CDR3 length: 14 amino acids. From germline, CDR1 is SGHVS and CDR2 FQNEAQ. Trimming removed 0 bases at V and 5 bases at J, with 10 bases between.

The V call is TRBV28, the J call TRBJ1-2, with D possibly TRBD1 on 5 matching bases. The germline CDR1 and CDR2 sequences are MDHEN and SYDVKM. Trimming stripped 3 bases from V and 3 bases from J, with 8 bases between. CDR3 length: 13 residues. The CDR3 is CASSLRGDYGYTF. CDR3 bases: TGTGCCAGCAGTTTGCGGGGGGACTATGGCTACACCTTC.

This chain uses TRBV7-8 with TRBJ2-5, with D uncertain. In germline, CDR1 is SGHVS, CDR2 FQNEAQ. The CDR3 length is 15 residues. The V gene lost 1 base and the J gene lost 2 bases, with 11 bases spanning the gap. CDR3 DNA sequence: TGTGCCAGCAGCTTAGTTGGTAGTTATCAAGAGACCCAGTACTTC. Translation gives CASSLVGSYQETQYF.

The CDR3 DNA reads TGCGCCAGCAGCTTGGGGGGTGGTCCCTACGAGCAGTACTTC. It translates to CASSLGGGPYEQYF. The chain employs TRBV5-1 and TRBJ2-7, with unresolved D. Per the germline V gene, CDR1 is SGHRS and CDR2 is YFSETQ. The CDR3 loop spans 14 amino acids. V dropped 0 bases and J dropped 2 bases, with 9 bases sitting between them.

Only one count was recorded for this clone. The rearrangement joins TRBV14 to TRBJ2-5; D uncertain. CDR1 is SGHDN and CDR2 is FVKESK in the germline V gene. CDR3 length equals 12 residues. V was cut by 6 bases and J by 4 bases, with 9 bases left in between. For the CDR3, the DNA is TGTGCCAGCAGTTACATCCGAGAGACCCAGTACTTC. Amino acid sequence: CASSYIRETQYF.

V usage is TRBV6-5 and J usage is TRBJ2-1; TRBD1 agrees at 7 bases. V gave up 6 bases and J gave up 6 bases; unmatched junction bases: 2. Germline values: CDR1 MNHEY, CDR2 SVGAGI. The length of the CDR3 is 12 residues. CDR3 sequence reads: CASSWTGNEQFF. CDR3 DNA sequence: TGTGCCAGCAGCTGGACAGGCAATGAGCAGTTCTTC.

CDR3 nucleotides: TGCGCCAGCAGCTCTGCGTACATTTATGCTGGGGCCAACGTCCTGACTTTC. This sequence encodes CASSSAYIYAGANVLTF. The chain employs TRBV4-3 and TRBJ2-6, with D unresolved. The CDR3 consists of 17 residues. Trimming stripped 5 bases from V and 2 bases from J, with 16 bases between. CDR1 and CDR2 from the germline V gene are LGHNA and YSLEER.

J is TRBJ2-7 and V is TRBV5-1, with TRBD1 matching over 12 bases. Per the germline V gene, CDR1 is SGHRS and CDR2 is YFSETQ. Trimming removed 0 bases from V and 3 bases from J; junction bases left unmatched: 4. This CDR3 has 16 amino acids. The CDR3 protein is CASSLAGDRGLYEQYF. The CDR3 DNA reads TGCGCCAGCAGCTTGGCAGGGGACAGGGGGCTCTACGAGCAGTACTTC.